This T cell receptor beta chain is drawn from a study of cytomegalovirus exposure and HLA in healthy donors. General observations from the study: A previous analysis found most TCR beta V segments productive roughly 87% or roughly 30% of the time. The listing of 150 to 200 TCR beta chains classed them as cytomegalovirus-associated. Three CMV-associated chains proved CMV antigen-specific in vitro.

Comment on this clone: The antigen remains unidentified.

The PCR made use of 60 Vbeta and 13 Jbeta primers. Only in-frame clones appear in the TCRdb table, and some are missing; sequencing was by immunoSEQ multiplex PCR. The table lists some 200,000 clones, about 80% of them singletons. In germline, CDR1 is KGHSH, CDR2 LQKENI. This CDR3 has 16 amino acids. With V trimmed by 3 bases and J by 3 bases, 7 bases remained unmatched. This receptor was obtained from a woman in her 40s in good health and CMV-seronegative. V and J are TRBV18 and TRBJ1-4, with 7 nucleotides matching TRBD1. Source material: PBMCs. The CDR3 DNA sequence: TGTGCCAGCTCACCTCCAAACAGGGGTGCTAATGAAAAACTGTTTTTT. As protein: CASSPPNRGANEKLFF.